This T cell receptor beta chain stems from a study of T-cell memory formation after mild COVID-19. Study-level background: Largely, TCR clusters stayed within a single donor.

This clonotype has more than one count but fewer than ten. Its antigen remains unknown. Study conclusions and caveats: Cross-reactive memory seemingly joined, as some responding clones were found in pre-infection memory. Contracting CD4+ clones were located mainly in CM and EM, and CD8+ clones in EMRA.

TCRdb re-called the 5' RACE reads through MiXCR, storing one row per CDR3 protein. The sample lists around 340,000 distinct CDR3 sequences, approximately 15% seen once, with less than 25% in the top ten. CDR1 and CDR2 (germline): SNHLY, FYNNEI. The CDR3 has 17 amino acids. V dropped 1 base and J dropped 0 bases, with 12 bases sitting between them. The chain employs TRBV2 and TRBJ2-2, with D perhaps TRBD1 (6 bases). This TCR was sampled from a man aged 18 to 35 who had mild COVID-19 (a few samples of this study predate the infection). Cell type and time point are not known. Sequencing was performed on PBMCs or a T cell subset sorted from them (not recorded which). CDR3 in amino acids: CASSEEMGQANTGELFF. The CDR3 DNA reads TGTGCCAGCAGTGAAGAAATGGGACAAGCGAACACCGGGGAGCTGTTTTTT.